The 5 T cell receptor beta chains below all came from one sample that was sequenced in a study of Graves' ophthalmopathy and Graves' hyperthyroidism. CDR3 regions of TCR beta were amplified from RNA transcripts. The authors performed first-round RT-PCR with HTBI primers and then a second-round multiplex PCR. TCRdb re-derived calls from the multiplex PCR reads in MiXCR, one entry per CDR3 protein. The sample includes 900,000 to 1,200,000 distinct CDR3 sequences, 36% seen only once; the top ten take 11%. The sequenced sample was peripheral blood or thyroid tissue (not recorded which). These TCRs come from an adult man with Graves' hyperthyroidism.

There are many counts of this clonotype. J is TRBJ2-7 and V is TRBV5-1, with 7 bases lining up with TRBD1. There are 16 residues in the CDR3. Germline assignment: CDR1 SGHRS and CDR2 YFSETQ. V lost 0 bases, J lost 0 bases, and 6 bases stayed unmatched. Here the CDR3 DNA reads TGCGCCAGCAGCTTGGCCGCGGACAGGTTCTCCTACGAGCAGTACTTC. Protein: CASSLAADRFSYEQYF.

CDR3 sequence (DNA): TGTGCCATCAGTTATGACAGGGGGCCCTGGGCCCAAGAGACCCAGTACTTC. It translates to CAISYDRGPWAQETQYF. The V call is TRBV10-3, the J call TRBJ2-5; 10 bases match TRBD1. The junction had 10 bases not matched to a gene; V was cut back by 5 bases and J by 1 base. Germline CDR1 ENHRY, CDR2 SYGVKD. The CDR3 is made up of 17 amino acids.

This clonotype was observed a handful of times. The V call is TRBV2, the J call TRBJ2-3, with 9 bases matching TRBD1. V shed 7 bases and J 6 bases; nucleotides not matched to a gene: 5. In germline, CDR1 is SNHLY, CDR2 FYNNEI. This CDR3 spans 13 amino acids. CDR3 DNA sequence: TGTGCCAGCATTTACAGGGGGCTGGATACGCAGTATTTT. Translated: CASIYRGLDTQYF.

This clonotype was recorded many times. The chain uses TRBV20-1 and TRBJ1-6; no reliable D call. The V gene lost 3 bases and the J gene lost 4 bases, with 13 bases spanning the gap. The germline V gene encodes CDR1 DFQATT and CDR2 SNEGSKA (reference sequence). The CDR3 is made up of 15 amino acids. CDR3 sequence (DNA): TGCAGTGCTAGTCCCCAGGAGACTTATAATTCACCCCTCCACTTT. Translated: CSASPQETYNSPLHF.

This clonotype occurred a few times. J is TRBJ1-3 and V is TRBV29-1, with D possibly TRBD1 on 6 matching bases. The germline CDR1 and CDR2 sequences are SQVTM and ANQGSEA. V was pared by 5 bases and J by 4 bases, with 12 bases between. The CDR3 is made up of 13 amino acids. CDR3 sequence: CSVTRGVGNTIYF. The CDR3 nucleotides are TGCAGCGTTACCAGGGGTGTCGGAAACACCATATATTTT.